This T cell receptor (beta chain) was captured by sequencing in a study of CXCR3-negative and CXCR3-positive naive CD8 T cells. Study-wide results and caveats: Whereas memory cells differed, naive CXCR3-negative and CXCR3-positive cells shared similar TRBV-TRBJ usage. Fresh PBMCs went into most assays, and CXCR3 expression partly declined after cryopreservation.

UMI labels and 5' RACE were used to prepare the TRB cDNA libraries. For each CDR3 protein, TCRdb gives one entry from its re-call of the 5' RACE reads, without DNA. The sample table sets out approximately 83,000 distinct CDR3 sequences. Concerning this clonotype: No antigen is known for it.

The sample comprised naive CXCR3- CD8+ T cells from blood. Indicated subset: CD45RO-CCR7+CD27+CD95- naive CD8+ T cells lacking CXCR3 (TNR3-). This TCR came from a human donor in good health. Some clones in this sample may be carry-over from other donors' samples.

The CDR3 protein is CASSFSGTGYNEQFF. This chain uses TRBV5-1 with TRBJ2-1; the TCRdb call, TRBD1, lacks DNA for checking. From germline, CDR1 is SGHRS and CDR2 YFSETQ. This CDR3 comprises 15 residues.